This T cell receptor (beta chain) emerged from a study of graft-versus-host responses after intestinal transplantation. Background on the study: Recipients got multivisceral, liver-intestinal, or isolated intestinal transplants. Study results and caveats: GvH clones were found in recipient marrow; some appeared first in ileum or blood. Early declines in HvG clones that occurred post-transplant were associated with peak circulating GvH clone levels.

As to this clone: Antigen specificity is unknown.

This CDR3 spans 15 amino acids. The junction had 7 bases not matched to a gene; V was cut back by 7 bases and J by 2 bases. Germline loops: CDR1 MNHNS, CDR2 SASEGT. Profiled with immunoSEQ multiplex PCR; TCRdb holds only in-frame clones, not every one. The data show around 110,000 clones, roughly nine tenths seen once. The sample consisted of unstimulated CD4+ T cells sorted from spleen or lymph node cells, taken before intestinal transplant. This chain joins TRBV6-1 and TRBJ2-7, with 11 bases fitting TRBD2. This TCR was recovered from a human donor who received an intestinal transplant. The CDR3 spells CASTPTSGVPYEQYF. The CDR3 DNA reads as TGTGCCAGCACTCCGACTAGCGGGGTTCCCTACGAGCAGTACTTC.